The rows below give T cell receptor beta chains drawn from one sample of a study of T cells in localized non-small cell lung cancer. Assay: immunoSEQ multiplex PCR; the TCRdb copy retains only in-frame clones and omits some. The sample has about 78,000 clones, about 83% seen once. The material was peripheral blood, obtained before any cancer treatment. These receptors were taken from a man aged 40 to 70 with stage I lung adenocarcinoma. The CDR3 runs from the conserved cysteine through the conserved F or W. A D gene is named only where the DNA matches it firmly. Clone sizes are given selectively: once, few, many, or a class where the clone is expanded.

CDR3nt: TGTGCCAGCAGTTTGAGGGCAGAGCAGTACTTC; CDR3aa: CASSLRAEQYF; v_gene: TRBV28; j_gene: TRBJ2-7; abundance: .; d_gene: .
CDR3nt: TGTGCCAGCAGCGAACCAGGGTCTGGGGCCAACGTCCTGACTTTC; CDR3aa: CASSEPGSGANVLTF; v_gene: TRBV5-6; j_gene: TRBJ2-6; abundance: .; d_gene: .
CDR3nt: TGTGCCAGCAGCGCCTACAGGGAGGGTGGCTACACCTTC; CDR3aa: CASSAYREGGYTF; v_gene: TRBV7-2; j_gene: TRBJ1-2; abundance: .; d_gene: .
CDR3nt: TGTGCCAGTAGTATTTGGGGAGGTGGAGAGACCCAGTACTTC; CDR3aa: CASSIWGGGETQYF; v_gene: TRBV19; j_gene: TRBJ2-5; abundance: once; d_gene: .
CDR3nt: TGTGCCAGCAGCTCCTCGGACGGTATCTACGAGCAGTACTTC; CDR3aa: CASSSSDGIYEQYF; v_gene: TRBV7-9; j_gene: TRBJ2-7; abundance: .; d_gene: .
CDR3nt: TGTGCCAGCAGTGAATCGGGTCTTGCCGGGACCAGCGGTCGTAGCGGGCAGTTCTTC; CDR3aa: CASSESGLAGTSGRSGQFF; v_gene: TRBV2; j_gene: TRBJ2-1; abundance: .; d_gene: .
CDR3nt: TGCGCCAGCAGCCCCCAGGGAGGAGGTTACAATGAGCAGTTCTTC; CDR3aa: CASSPQGGGYNEQFF; v_gene: TRBV5-1; j_gene: TRBJ2-1; abundance: .; d_gene: .
CDR3nt: TGTGCCAGCAGCTTAACTAACGACAATGAGCAGTTCTTC; CDR3aa: CASSLTNDNEQFF; v_gene: TRBV11-2; j_gene: TRBJ2-1; abundance: .; d_gene: .
CDR3nt: TGTGCTAGTGGTTTGAACACCGACTATCAGCCCCAGCATTTT; CDR3aa: CASGLNTDYQPQHF; v_gene: TRBV12-5; j_gene: TRBJ1-5; abundance: .; d_gene: .
CDR3nt: TGCAGTGCTAGAGCCCAATCACCCCTCCACTTT; CDR3aa: CSARAQSPLHF; v_gene: TRBV20-1; j_gene: TRBJ1-6; abundance: few; d_gene: .
CDR3nt: TGCGCCAGCAGCTTGGTTCGCAGTGGGGACCTTTATAGCAATCAGCCCCAGCATTTT; CDR3aa: CASSLVRSGDLYSNQPQHF; v_gene: TRBV5-1; j_gene: TRBJ1-5; abundance: .; d_gene: .
CDR3nt: TGTGCCAGCAGCAAAGCGACTCGGACTAGCGGGAGAGGGGGAGAGACCCAGTACTTC; CDR3aa: CASSKATRTSGRGGETQYF; v_gene: TRBV7-8; j_gene: TRBJ2-5; abundance: .; d_gene: TRBD2
CDR3nt: TGTGCCAGCAGTTACAGGGGGCGGAATTCACCCCTCCACTTT; CDR3aa: CASSYRGRNSPLHF; v_gene: TRBV6-6; j_gene: TRBJ1-6; abundance: once; d_gene: TRBD1
CDR3nt: TGTGCCAGCAGCCAAACACGCGCTAGGGGCTACACCTTC; CDR3aa: CASSQTRARGYTF; v_gene: TRBV14; j_gene: TRBJ1-2; abundance: .; d_gene: .
CDR3nt: TGTGCCAGCAACCCCGCCACCGGGGAGCTGTTTTTT; CDR3aa: CASNPATGELFF; v_gene: TRBV5-5; j_gene: TRBJ2-2; abundance: .; d_gene: .
CDR3nt: TGTGCCAGCAGTGAAGAGGGGGTCTTAGCGGCCTCCACAGATACGCAGTATTTT; CDR3aa: CASSEEGVLAASTDTQYF; v_gene: TRBV6-1; j_gene: TRBJ2-3; abundance: .; d_gene: .
CDR3nt: TGCGCCATAAAACAGGGGGCCCCCACTGAAGCTTTCTTT; CDR3aa: CAIKQGAPTEAFF; v_gene: TRBV10-2; j_gene: TRBJ1-1; abundance: .; d_gene: TRBD1
CDR3nt: TGTGCCAGCAGTTTAGGGGGTAAAGAGACCCAGTACTTC; CDR3aa: CASSLGGKETQYF; v_gene: TRBV28; j_gene: TRBJ2-5; abundance: .; d_gene: .
CDR3nt: TGTGCCAGTAGTATAAATGGGGAAGGGAGAAACACTGAAGCTTTCTTT; CDR3aa: CASSINGEGRNTEAFF; v_gene: TRBV19; j_gene: TRBJ1-1; abundance: few; d_gene: .
CDR3nt: TGTGCCAGCAGCCAAGGGGTGGTGGGGTCAACCGGGGAGCTGTTTTTT; CDR3aa: CASSQGVVGSTGELFF; v_gene: TRBV5-4; j_gene: TRBJ2-2; abundance: .; d_gene: .
CDR3nt: TGTGCCAGCAGAAGGGGGGACCTCCCCTCCCACGAGCAGTACTTC; CDR3aa: CASRRGDLPSHEQYF; v_gene: TRBV27; j_gene: TRBJ2-7; abundance: .; d_gene: .
CDR3nt: TGTGCCAGCAGTGTAAGGCGTAACAGGGGGGAAGGCTACACCTTC; CDR3aa: CASSVRRNRGEGYTF; v_gene: TRBV7-3; j_gene: TRBJ1-2; abundance: .; d_gene: TRBD1
CDR3nt: TGCGCCAGCAGCCAAGATCGACACGGAACCCTCCACTTT; CDR3aa: CASSQDRHGTLHF; v_gene: TRBV4-3; j_gene: TRBJ1-6; abundance: .; d_gene: .